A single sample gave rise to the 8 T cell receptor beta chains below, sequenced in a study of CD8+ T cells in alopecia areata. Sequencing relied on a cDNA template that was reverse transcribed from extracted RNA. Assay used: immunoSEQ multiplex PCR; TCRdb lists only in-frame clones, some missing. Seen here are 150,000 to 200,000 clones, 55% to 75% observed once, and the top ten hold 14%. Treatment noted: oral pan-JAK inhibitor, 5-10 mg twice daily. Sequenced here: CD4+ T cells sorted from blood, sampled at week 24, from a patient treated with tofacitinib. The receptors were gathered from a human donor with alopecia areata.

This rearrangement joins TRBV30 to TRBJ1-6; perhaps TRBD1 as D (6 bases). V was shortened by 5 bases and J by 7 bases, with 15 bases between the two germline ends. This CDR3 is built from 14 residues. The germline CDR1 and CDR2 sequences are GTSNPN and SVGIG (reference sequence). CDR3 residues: CAWSPRGLNSPLHF. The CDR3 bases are TGTGCCTGGTCACCCAGGGGTTTGAATTCACCCCTCCACTTT.

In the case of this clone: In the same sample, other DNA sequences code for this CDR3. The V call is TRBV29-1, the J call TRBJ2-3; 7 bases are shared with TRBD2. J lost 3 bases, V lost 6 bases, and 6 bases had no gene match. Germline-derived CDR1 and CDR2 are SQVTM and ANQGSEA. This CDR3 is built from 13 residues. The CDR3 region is CSVALRGTDTQYF. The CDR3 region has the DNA TGCAGCGTCGCTTTGCGGGGGACAGATACGCAGTATTTT.

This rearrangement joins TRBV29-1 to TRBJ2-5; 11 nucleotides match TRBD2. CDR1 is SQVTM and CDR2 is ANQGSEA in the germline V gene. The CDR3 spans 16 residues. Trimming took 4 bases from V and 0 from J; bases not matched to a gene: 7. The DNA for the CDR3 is TGCAGCGTTGGTACGCGGACTAGCGGGCACCAAGAGACCCAGTACTTC. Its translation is CSVGTRTSGHQETQYF. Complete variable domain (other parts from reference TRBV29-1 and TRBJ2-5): SAVISQKPSRDICQRGTSLTIQCQVDSQVTMMFWYRQQPGQSLTLIATANQGSEATYESGFVIDKFPISRPNLTFSTLTVSNMSPEDSSIYLCSVGTRTSGHQETQYFGPGTRLLVL.

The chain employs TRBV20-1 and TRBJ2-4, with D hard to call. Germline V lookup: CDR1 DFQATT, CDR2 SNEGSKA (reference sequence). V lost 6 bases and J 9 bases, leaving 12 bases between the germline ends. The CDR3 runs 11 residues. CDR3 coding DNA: TGCAGTGCCGTACGAGGAAGCATTCAGTACTTC. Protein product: CSAVRGSIQYF.

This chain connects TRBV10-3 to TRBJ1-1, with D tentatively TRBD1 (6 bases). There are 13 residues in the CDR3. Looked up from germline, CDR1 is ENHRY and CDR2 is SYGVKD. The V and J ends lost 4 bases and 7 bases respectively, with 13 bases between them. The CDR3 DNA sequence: TGTGCCATCAGTGCGACAGGAACCCTTGAAGCTTTCTTT. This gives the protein CAISATGTLEAFF.

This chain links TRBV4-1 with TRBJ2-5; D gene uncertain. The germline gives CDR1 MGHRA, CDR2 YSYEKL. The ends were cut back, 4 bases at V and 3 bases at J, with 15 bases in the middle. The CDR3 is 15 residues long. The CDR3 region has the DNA TGCGCCAGCAGCCCTGTCCGCGGCATCGAAGAGACCCAGTACTTC. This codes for CASSPVRGIEETQYF.

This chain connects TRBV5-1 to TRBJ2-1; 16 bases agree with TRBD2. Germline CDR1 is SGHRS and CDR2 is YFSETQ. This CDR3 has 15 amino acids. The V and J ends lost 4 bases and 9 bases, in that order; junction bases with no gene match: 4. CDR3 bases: TGCGCCAGCAGCCTCGGGACTAGCGGGGGGGCTGAGCAGTTCTTC. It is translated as CASSLGTSGGAEQFF. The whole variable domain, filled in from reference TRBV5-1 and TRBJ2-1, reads KAGVTQTPRYLIKTRGQQVTLSCSPISGHRSVSWYQQTPGQGLQFLFEYFSETQRNKGNFPGRFSGRQFSNSRSEMNVSTLELGDSALYLCASSLGTSGGAEQFFGPGTRLTVL.

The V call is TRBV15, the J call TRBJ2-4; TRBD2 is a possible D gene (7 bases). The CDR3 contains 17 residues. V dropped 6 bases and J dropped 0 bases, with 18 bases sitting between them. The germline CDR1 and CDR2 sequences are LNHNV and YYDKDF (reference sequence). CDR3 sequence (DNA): TGTGCCACCAGGTCGGCGGGGGCCCTACCAGCCAAAAACATTCAGTACTTC. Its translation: CATRSAGALPAKNIQYF.